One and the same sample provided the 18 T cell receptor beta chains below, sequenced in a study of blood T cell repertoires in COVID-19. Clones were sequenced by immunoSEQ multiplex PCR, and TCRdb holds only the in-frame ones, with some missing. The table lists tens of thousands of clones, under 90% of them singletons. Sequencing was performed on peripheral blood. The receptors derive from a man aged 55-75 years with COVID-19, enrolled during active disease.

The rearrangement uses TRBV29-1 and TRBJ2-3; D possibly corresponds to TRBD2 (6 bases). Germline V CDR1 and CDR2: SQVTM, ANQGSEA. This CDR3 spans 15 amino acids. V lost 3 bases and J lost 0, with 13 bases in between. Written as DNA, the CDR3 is TGCAGCGTTGATAGGCGTGGAGGGAGCACAGATACGCAGTATTTT. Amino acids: CSVDRRGGSTDTQYF.

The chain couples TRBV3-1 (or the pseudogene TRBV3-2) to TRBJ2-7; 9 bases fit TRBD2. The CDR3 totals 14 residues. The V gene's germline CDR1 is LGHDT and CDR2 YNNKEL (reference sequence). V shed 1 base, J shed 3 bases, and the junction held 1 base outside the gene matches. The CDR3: CASSQVAGVYEQYF. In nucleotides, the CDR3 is TGTGCCAGCAGCCAAGTAGCGGGGGTCTACGAGCAGTACTTC.

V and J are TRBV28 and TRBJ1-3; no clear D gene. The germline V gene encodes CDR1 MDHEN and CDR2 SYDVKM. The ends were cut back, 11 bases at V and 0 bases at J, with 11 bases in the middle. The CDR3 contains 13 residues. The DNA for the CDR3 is TGTGCCTCAGGAACAGCCTCTGGAAACACCATATATTTT. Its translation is CASGTASGNTIYF.

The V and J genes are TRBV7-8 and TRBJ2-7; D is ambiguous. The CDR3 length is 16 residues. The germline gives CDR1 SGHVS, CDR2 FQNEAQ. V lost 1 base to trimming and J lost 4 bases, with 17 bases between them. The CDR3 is CASSLVRLQPLYEQYF. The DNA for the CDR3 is TGTGCCAGCAGCTTAGTCCGTCTACAGCCTCTATACGAGCAGTACTTC.

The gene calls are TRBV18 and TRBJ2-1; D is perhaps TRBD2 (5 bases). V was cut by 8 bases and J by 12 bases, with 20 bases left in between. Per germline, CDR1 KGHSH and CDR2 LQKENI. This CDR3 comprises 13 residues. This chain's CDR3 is CASTQTESRGQFF. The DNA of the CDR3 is TGTGCCAGCACCCAGACTGAGTCACGGGGGCAGTTCTTC.

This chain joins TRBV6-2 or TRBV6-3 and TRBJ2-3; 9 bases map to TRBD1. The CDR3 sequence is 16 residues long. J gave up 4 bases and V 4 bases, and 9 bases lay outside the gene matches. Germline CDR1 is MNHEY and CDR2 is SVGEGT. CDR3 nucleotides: TGTGCCAGCAGTTTCCGCCGGGACAGGGCCTCAGATACGCAGTATTTT. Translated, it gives CASSFRRDRASDTQYF.

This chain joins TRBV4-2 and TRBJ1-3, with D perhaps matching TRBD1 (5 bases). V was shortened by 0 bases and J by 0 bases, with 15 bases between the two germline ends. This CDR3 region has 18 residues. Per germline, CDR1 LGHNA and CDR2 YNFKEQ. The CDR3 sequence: CASSQDRYRSSSGNTIYF. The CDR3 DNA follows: TGTGCCAGCAGCCAAGATCGGTACAGGTCGAGCTCTGGAAACACCATATATTTT.

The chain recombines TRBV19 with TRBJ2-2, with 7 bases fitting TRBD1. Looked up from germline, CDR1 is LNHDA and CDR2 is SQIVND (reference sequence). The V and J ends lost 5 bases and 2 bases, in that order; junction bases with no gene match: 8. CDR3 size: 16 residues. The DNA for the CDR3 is TGTGCCAGTAGTCGCTGGACAGGAAGTAACACCGGGGAGCTGTTTTTT. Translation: CASSRWTGSNTGELFF.

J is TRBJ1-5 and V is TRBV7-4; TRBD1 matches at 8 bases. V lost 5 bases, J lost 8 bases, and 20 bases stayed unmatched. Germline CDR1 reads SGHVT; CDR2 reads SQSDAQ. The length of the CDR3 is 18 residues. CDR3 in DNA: TGTGCCAGCAGCGACTCGGACAGGGAGGAGATCAGTTCGAAGCCCCAGCATTTT. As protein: CASSDSDREEISSKPQHF. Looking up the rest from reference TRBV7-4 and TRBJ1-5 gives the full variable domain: GAGVSQSPRYKVAKRGRDVALRCDSISGHVTLYWYRQTLGQGSEVLTYSQSDAQRDKSGRPSGRFSAERPERSVSTLKIQRTEQGDSAVYLCASSDSDREEISSKPQHFGDGTRLSIL.

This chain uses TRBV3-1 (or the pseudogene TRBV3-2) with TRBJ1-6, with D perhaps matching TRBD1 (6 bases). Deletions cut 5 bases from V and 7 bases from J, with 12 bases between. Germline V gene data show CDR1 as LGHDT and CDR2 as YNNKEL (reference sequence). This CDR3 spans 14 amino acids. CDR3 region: CASSASGDNSPLHF. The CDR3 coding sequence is TGTGCCAGCAGCGCCTCAGGGGACAATTCACCCCTCCACTTT.

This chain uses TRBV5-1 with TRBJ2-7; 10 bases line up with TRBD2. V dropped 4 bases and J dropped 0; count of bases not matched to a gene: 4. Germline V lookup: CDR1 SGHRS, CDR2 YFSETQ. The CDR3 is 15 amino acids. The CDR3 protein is CASSEGTSVSYEQYF. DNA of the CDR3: TGCGCCAGCAGCGAAGGGACTAGCGTCTCCTACGAGCAGTACTTC.

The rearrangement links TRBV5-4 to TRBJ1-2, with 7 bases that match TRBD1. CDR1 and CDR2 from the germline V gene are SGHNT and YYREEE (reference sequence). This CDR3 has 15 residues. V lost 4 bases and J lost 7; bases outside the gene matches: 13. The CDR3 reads CASSPPPQGVSGYTF. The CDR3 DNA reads TGTGCCAGCAGCCCTCCCCCTCAGGGGGTTAGTGGCTACACCTTC.

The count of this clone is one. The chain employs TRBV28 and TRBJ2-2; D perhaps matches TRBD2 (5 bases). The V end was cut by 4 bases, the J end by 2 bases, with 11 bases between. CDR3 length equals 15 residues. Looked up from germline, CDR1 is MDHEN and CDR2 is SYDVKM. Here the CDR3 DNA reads TGTGCCAGCAGTTCAAGAGGACTTAACACCGGGGAGCTGTTTTTT. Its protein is CASSSRGLNTGELFF.

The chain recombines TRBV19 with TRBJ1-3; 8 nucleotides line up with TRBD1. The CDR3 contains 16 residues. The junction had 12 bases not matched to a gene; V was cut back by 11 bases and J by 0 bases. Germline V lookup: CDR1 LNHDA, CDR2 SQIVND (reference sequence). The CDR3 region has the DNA TGTGCCTGCGGGGCCGGGACAGGCCTCTCTGGAAACACCATATATTTT. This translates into CACGAGTGLSGNTIYF.

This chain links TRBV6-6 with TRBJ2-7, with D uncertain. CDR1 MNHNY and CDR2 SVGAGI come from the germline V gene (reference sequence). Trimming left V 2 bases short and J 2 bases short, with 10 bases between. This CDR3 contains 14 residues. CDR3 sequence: CASSYEFQAYEQYF. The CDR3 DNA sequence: TGTGCCAGCAGTTACGAGTTCCAGGCCTACGAGCAGTACTTC.

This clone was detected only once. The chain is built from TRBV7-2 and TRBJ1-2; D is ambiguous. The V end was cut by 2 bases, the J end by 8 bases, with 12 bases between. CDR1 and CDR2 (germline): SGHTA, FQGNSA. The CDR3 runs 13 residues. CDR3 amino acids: CASSLFGRRGYTF. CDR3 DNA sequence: TGTGCCAGCAGCTTATTCGGTCGGAGGGGCTACACCTTC.

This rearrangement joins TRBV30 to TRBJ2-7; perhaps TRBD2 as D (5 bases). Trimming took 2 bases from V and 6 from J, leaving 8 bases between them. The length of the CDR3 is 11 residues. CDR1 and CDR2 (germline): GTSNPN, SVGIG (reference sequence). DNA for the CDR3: TGTGCCTGGAGTAAGACTATCGAGCAGTACTTC. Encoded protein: CAWSKTIEQYF.

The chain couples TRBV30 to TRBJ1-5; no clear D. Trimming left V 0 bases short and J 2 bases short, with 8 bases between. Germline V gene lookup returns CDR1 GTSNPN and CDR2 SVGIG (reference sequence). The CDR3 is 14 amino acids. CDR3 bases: TGTGCCTGGAGTGTAACCGGGGGCAATCAGCCCCAGCATTTT. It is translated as CAWSVTGGNQPQHF.